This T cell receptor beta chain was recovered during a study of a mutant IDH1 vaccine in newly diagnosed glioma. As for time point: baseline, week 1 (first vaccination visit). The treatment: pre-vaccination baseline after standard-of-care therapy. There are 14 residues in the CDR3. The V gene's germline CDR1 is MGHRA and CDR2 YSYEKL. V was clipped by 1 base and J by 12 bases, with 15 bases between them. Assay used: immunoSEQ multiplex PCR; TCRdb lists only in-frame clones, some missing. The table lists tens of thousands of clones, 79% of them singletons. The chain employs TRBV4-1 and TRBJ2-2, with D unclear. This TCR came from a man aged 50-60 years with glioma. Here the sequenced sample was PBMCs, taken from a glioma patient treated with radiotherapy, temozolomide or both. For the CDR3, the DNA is TGCGCCAGCAGCCAAGGGACGGACGTAAGCAAGCTGTTTTTT. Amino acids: CASSQGTDVSKLFF.